This T cell receptor (beta chain) was recovered during a study of T-cell reconstitution after alpha-beta-depleted transplantation in children. A remark on this clonotype: What it recognizes is unknown.

Unique molecular identifiers tagged the TCRbeta library. TCRdb fed the PCR reads into MiXCR, producing one record per CDR3 protein. The table has fewer than 750,000 distinct CDR3 sequences, 25% to 30% seen once. Trimming left V 0 bases short and J 4 bases short, with 10 bases between. The CDR3 covers 14 residues. Germline-derived CDR1 and CDR2 are SGHRS and YFSETQ. Notes on the study in general: There were reportedly several hundred expanded graft clones from which alpha-beta T cells came about two months after transplant. Newly generated T cells supplied most T-cell counts and diversity one year post-transplant.

This sequence was found in a boy under three years old with Wiskott-Aldrich syndrome, due to receive a stem cell transplant. The source was PBMCs, collected before TCRalphabeta/CD19-depleted stem cell transplant. The chain is built from TRBV5-1 and TRBJ1-2; tentatively, D is TRBD1 (6 bases). CDR3 DNA: TGCGCCAGCAGCTTGGGGACAGCACTCTATGGCTACACCTTC. Amino acid sequence: CASSLGTALYGYTF.